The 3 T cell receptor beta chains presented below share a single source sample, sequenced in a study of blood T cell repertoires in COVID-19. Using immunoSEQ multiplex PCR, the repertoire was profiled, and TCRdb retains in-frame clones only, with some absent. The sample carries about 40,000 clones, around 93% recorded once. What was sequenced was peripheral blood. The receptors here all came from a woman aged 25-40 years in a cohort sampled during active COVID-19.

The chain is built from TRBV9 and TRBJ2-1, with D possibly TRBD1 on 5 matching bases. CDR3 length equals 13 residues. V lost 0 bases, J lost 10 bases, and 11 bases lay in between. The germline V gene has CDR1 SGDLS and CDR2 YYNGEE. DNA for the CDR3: TGTGCCAGCAGCGTAGGACAGTTGGGGGAGCAGTTCTTC. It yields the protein CASSVGQLGEQFF.

For the CDR3, the DNA is TGTGCCAGCTCGCGGGGGGGGAACACTGAAGCTTTCTTT. It codes for CASSRGGNTEAFF. The chain joins TRBV18 to TRBJ1-1; a weak D match, TRBD1 (5 bases). Between the trimmed V and J ends, which lost 6 bases and 1 base, there was a span of 9 bases. The CDR3 contains 13 residues. Germline V gives CDR1 KGHSH, CDR2 LQKENI.

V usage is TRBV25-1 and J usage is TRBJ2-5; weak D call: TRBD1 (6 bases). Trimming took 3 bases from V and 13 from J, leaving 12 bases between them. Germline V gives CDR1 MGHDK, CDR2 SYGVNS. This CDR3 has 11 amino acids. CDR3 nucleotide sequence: TGTGCCAGCAGTGAGGACAGCAGGAGGTACTTC. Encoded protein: CASSEDSRRYF.